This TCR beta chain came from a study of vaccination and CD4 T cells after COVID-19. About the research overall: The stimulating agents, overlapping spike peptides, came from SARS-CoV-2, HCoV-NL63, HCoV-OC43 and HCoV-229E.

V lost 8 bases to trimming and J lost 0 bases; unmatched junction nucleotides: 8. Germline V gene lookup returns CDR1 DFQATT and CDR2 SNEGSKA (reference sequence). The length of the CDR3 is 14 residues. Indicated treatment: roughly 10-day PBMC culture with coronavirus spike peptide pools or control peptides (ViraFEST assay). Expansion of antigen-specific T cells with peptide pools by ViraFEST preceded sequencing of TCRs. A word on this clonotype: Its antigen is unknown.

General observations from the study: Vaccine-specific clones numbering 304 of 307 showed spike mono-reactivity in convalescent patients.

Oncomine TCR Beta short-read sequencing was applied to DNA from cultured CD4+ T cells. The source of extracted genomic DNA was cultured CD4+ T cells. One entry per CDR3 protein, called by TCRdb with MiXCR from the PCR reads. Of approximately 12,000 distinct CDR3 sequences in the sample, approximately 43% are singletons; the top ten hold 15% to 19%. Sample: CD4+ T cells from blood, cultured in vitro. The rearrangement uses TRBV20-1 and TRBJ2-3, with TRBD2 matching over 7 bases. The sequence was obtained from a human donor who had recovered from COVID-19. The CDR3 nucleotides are TGCAGTTCACCGCCCGGGGGGAGCACAGATACGCAGTATTTT. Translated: CSSPPGGSTDTQYF.